This TCR beta chain was retrieved from a study of monozygotic twins with inflammatory bowel disease. Study-wide results and limits: Support for any single strong IBD-associated signal or clonotype was not found.

On this clonotype: Its antigen remains unknown.

Starting material for each TCR library was around 3.5 ug of total RNA. TCRdb re-analyzed the 5' RACE reads; it lists each CDR3 protein once, without DNA. Seen in this sample are under 200,000 distinct CDR3 sequences; the ten most common clones hold over 2.5%. The CDR3 is made up of 15 amino acids. Germline V lookup: CDR1 MDHEN, CDR2 SYDVKM. The chain employs TRBV28 and TRBJ2-2; the D call of TRBD1 rests on TCRdb alone, since no DNA is present to check it. This sequence was found in a human donor with ulcerative colitis or Crohn's disease, or a healthy co-twin of an affected twin (not recorded which). Sequenced input: blood. CDR3 protein: CASTGWGTTTGELFF.